Listed below are T cell receptor beta chains from one sample, sequenced in a study of Graves' ophthalmopathy and Graves' hyperthyroidism. TCRdb recomputed calls from the multiplex PCR reads with MiXCR, one row per CDR3 protein. The sample yields about 50,000 distinct CDR3 sequences, around 50% seen once. The sample consisted of peripheral blood. These receptors were obtained from an adult woman with Graves' ophthalmopathy. The CDR3 runs from the conserved cysteine through the conserved F or W. D genes are given only for firm matches. The listing skips clone size in some rows; elsewhere it reads once, few, many or a size class.

j_call,clone_size,v_call,d_call,cdr3_aa,cdr3_nt
TRBJ2-1,NA,TRBV5-1,TRBD2,CASFLVGGYNEQFF,TGCGCCAGCTTCTTAGTGGGAGGGTACAATGAGCAGTTCTTC
TRBJ2-7,NA,TRBV5-1,TRBD1,CASTKPMARPTTGADEQYF,TGCGCCAGCACCAAGCCCATGGCTCGCCCAACAACAGGGGCCGACGAGCAGTACTTC
TRBJ2-1,many,TRBV6-4,NA,CASSDSGTRFF,TGTGCCAGCAGTGACTCGGGGACGCGGTTCTTC
TRBJ1-4,many,TRBV20-1,TRBD1,CSASIGRGTTNEKLFF,TGCAGTGCTAGTATCGGCAGGGGGACCACTAATGAAAAACTGTTTTTT
TRBJ2-7,NA,TRBV28,NA,CASNQLTGSKYF,TGTGCCAGCAATCAACTGACGGGTTCGAAGTACTTC
TRBJ2-6,NA,TRBV5-1,NA,CVSSLGQGMAGANVLTF,TGCGTCAGCAGCTTGGGGCAGGGAATGGCTGGGGCCAACGTCCTGACTTTT
TRBJ1-3,many,TRBV5-1,NA,CASSLASGNTIYF,TGCGCCAGCAGCTTGGCCTCTGGAAACACCATATATTTT
TRBJ1-3,many,TRBV12-3/TRBV12-4,NA,CASRSTGNTIYF,TGTGCCAGCAGATCAACTGGAAACACCATATATTTT
TRBJ2-5,many,TRBV2,NA,CASSLRTELQETQYF,TGTGCCAGCAGTCTTAGGACGGAACTCCAAGAGACCCAGTACTTC
TRBJ2-1,many,TRBV5-8,TRBD1,CASSLGSGGPYNEQFF,TGTGCCAGCAGCTTGGGTTCAGGGGGCCCCTACAATGAGCAGTTCTTC
TRBJ2-3,NA,TRBV24-1,TRBD2,CATSGAGVQNEQYF,TGTGCCACCAGTGGGGCGGGAGTGCAAAATGAGCAGTATTTT
TRBJ1-1,many,TRBV20-1,NA,CSARDLGQGGMNTEAFF,TGCAGTGCTAGAGATCTTGGGCAGGGAGGGATGAACACTGAAGCTTTCTTT
TRBJ2-1,many,TRBV20-1,TRBD2,CSAVPSGRALNEQFF,TGCAGTGCTGTCCCTAGCGGGAGGGCCCTCAATGAGCAGTTCTTC
TRBJ2-7,NA,TRBV24-1,TRBD2,CATRRTSGRVFF,TGTGCCACCAGGAGGACTAGCGGGAGAGTTTTCTTC
TRBJ2-1,many,TRBV12-3/TRBV12-4,NA,CASSSRGEQFF,TGTGCCAGCAGCTCCCGGGGTGAGCAGTTCTTC
TRBJ2-1,many,TRBV9,NA,CASKGPPADEQFF,TGTGCCAGCAAGGGACCTCCGGCCGATGAGCAGTTCTTC
TRBJ2-1,NA,TRBV20-1,TRBD2,CSARVLSGSTDEQFF,TGCAGTGCCAGAGTTTTGAGCGGGAGTACGGATGAGCAGTTCTTC
TRBJ1-5,NA,TRBV7-9,TRBD1,CASSSGQGRQPQHF,TGTGCCAGCAGCTCGGGACAGGGTCGTCAGCCCCAGCATTTT
TRBJ2-5,NA,TRBV13,TRBD1,CAGRRTGRETQYF,TGTGCAGGCAGAAGGACAGGGAGAGAGACCCAGTACTTC
TRBJ2-5,NA,TRBV6-4,NA,CASSDSGETQYF,TGTGCCAGCAGTGACTCAGGGGAGACCCAGTACTTC
TRBJ1-2,NA,TRBV20-1,NA,CSAGRDYGYTF,TGCAGTGCCGGTAGGGACTATGGCTACACCTTC
TRBJ2-7,NA,TRBV9,NA,CASSVGGGGEQYF,TGTGCCAGCAGCGTAGGGGGGGGCGGGGAGCAGTACTTC
TRBJ1-2,NA,TRBV10-3,NA,CAISPDIGGTAAGYTF,TGTGCCATCAGTCCTGACATCGGGGGTACCGCCGCCGGCTACACCTTC
TRBJ1-5,many,TRBV11-2,TRBD1,CASSLGQGDQPQHF,TGTGCCAGCAGCTTAGGACAGGGCGATCAGCCCCAGCATTTT
TRBJ2-1,once,TRBV5-5,NA,CASSPMTLNGQFF,TGTGCCAGCAGCCCTATGACGTTGAATGGGCAGTTCTTC
TRBJ2-5,medium-sized,TRBV24-1,NA,CATSGDRAQETQYF,TGTGCCACCAGTGGTGACAGAGCACAAGAGACCCAGTACTTC
TRBJ1-6,NA,TRBV20-1,NA,CSARDRRLSYNTPLHF,TGCAGTGCTAGAGATCGTCGGTTATCCTATAATACACCCCTCCACTTT
TRBJ2-7,many,TRBV4-3,NA,CASSQGLAPAHEQYF,TGCGCCAGCAGCCAAGGTCTAGCCCCGGCGCACGAGCAGTACTTC
TRBJ2-2,NA,TRBV3-1,TRBD1,CASSHQGAWPGELFF,TGTGCCAGCAGCCACCAGGGGGCCTGGCCCGGGGAGCTGTTTTTT
TRBJ1-1,many,TRBV5-4,NA,CASSLVVNTEAFF,TGTGCCAGCAGCTTAGTGGTGAACACTGAAGCTTTCTTT
TRBJ2-1,NA,TRBV2,NA,CASVDGVNEQFF,TGTGCCAGCGTAGACGGAGTTAATGAGCAGTTCTTC
TRBJ1-4,few,TRBV24-1,TRBD1,CATSDSGQDNEKLFF,TGTGCCACCAGTGACTCGGGACAGGATAATGAAAAACTGTTTTTT
TRBJ2-5,NA,TRBV5-1,NA,CASIGLAQETQYF,TGCGCCAGCATAGGGCTAGCACAAGAGACCCAATACTTC
TRBJ2-1,medium-sized,TRBV7-7,NA,CASSPLVGNEQFF,TGTGCTAGCAGCCCCTTGGTCGGCAATGAGCAGTTCTTC
TRBJ1-2,NA,TRBV9,NA,CASSGPGRGYTF,TGTGCCAGCAGCGGACCGGGACGTGGCTACACCTTC
TRBJ1-5,few,TRBV6-2/TRBV6-3,TRBD1,CASSYNLKGGGPGSNQPQHF,TGTGCCAGCAGTTACAATCTTAAGGGAGGGGGCCCGGGAAGCAATCAGCCCCAGCATTTT
TRBJ2-7,many,TRBV28,NA,CASSPDYEQYF,TGTGCCAGCAGTCCAGACTACGAGCAGTACTTC
TRBJ1-2,NA,TRBV7-3,NA,CASSLGDSGNTF,TGTGCCAGCAGCTTGGGGGACTCTGGAAACACCTTC
TRBJ2-7,many,TRBV6-5,NA,CATAWGPSYEQYF,TGTGCGACAGCGTGGGGTCCCTCCTACGAGCAGTACTTC
TRBJ1-3,many,TRBV9,NA,CASSVASAGEGNTIYF,TGTGCCAGCAGCGTAGCTTCGGCAGGGGAAGGAAACACCATATATTTT
TRBJ1-1,many,TRBV6-6,NA,CASSYRNGNTEAFF,TGTGCCAGCAGTTACCGGAACGGGAACACTGAAGCTTTCTTT
TRBJ2-3,few,TRBV4-2,TRBD2,CASSQDPSAGVADTRYF,TGTGCCAGCAGCCAAGATCCTTCTGCGGGAGTCGCAGATACGCGGTATTTT
TRBJ1-1,many,TRBV28,NA,CASSLEGGTEAFF,TGTGCCAGCAGTTTGGAGGGTGGTACTGAAGCTTTCTTT